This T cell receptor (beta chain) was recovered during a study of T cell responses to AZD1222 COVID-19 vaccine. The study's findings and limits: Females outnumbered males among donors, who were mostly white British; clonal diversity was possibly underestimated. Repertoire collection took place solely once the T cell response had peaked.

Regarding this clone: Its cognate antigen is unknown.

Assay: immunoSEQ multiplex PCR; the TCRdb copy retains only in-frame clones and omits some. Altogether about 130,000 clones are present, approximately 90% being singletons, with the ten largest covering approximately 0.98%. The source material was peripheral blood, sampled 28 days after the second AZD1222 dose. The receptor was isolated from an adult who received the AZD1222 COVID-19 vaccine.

CDR3 DNA sequence: TGTGCCAGTACCTTCGGACAGGGGGGGACCAAAAACATTCAGTACTTC. It encodes CASTFGQGGTKNIQYF. The V call is TRBV19, the J call TRBJ2-4; 10 bases fit TRBD1. The CDR3 is 16 residues long. The germline V gene encodes CDR1 LNHDA and CDR2 SQIVND (reference sequence). The trim removed 7 bases at V and 2 bases at J, leaving 8 bases unmatched.